These T cell receptor beta chains were read from a single sample in a study of cytotoxic CD8 clonotypes in ibrutinib-treated CLL. TCRdb's table, derived via immunoSEQ multiplex PCR, lists solely in-frame clones and lacks some. The data contain roughly 220,000 clones, about four fifths of them singletons. Sequences were derived from PBMCs, sampled after 12 months of ibrutinib treatment. Receptors originate from a human donor with chronic lymphocytic leukemia. Both conserved end residues are part of each CDR3. D genes are given only for firm matches. The size entry is marked missing in some rows and otherwise reads once, few, many or a size class.

d_call,j_call,clone_size,v_call,cdr3_nt,cdr3_aa
NA,TRBJ1-2,NA,TRBV5-1,TGCGCCAGCAGCTTGGCATATAGGCCTGACTATGGCTACACCTTC,CASSLAYRPDYGYTF
TRBD1,TRBJ2-4,NA,TRBV11-1,TGTGCCAGCAGCTTTCGGACAGGTCTAGCCAAAAACATTCAGTACTTC,CASSFRTGLAKNIQYF
TRBD2,TRBJ2-4,NA,TRBV2,TGTGCCAGCTTTGGGACAGTGGGACTAGCGGGAGAAGTGGCCAAAAACATTCAGTACTTC,CASFGTVGLAGEVAKNIQYF
TRBD1,TRBJ1-2,few,TRBV10-2,TGCGCCAGCCGCGGGACAGGAGATAACTATGGCTACACCTTC,CASRGTGDNYGYTF
TRBD1,TRBJ1-2,NA,TRBV7-6,TGTGCCAGCAGCCAGGGGGCAGATGGCTACACCTTC,CASSQGADGYTF
TRBD1,TRBJ1-2,NA,TRBV6-5,TGTGCCAGCAGCGACAGGGGTGATGGCTACACCTTC,CASSDRGDGYTF
TRBD1,TRBJ1-4,NA,TRBV19,TGTGCCAGTAGTACAGACCGTCAGGGGGCTGAAAAACTGTTTTTT,CASSTDRQGAEKLFF
NA,TRBJ1-2,few,TRBV2,TGTGCCAGCCCCCCTGTGTCGGCCAACTATGGCTACACCTTC,CASPPVSANYGYTF
NA,TRBJ2-3,NA,TRBV2,TGTGCCAGCAGGAGACTAAAAGGCACCACAGATACGCAGTATTTT,CASRRLKGTTDTQYF
TRBD2,TRBJ2-3,few,TRBV28,TGTGCCAGTCATAGCGGGGTCCCATTTACGCAGTATTTT,CASHSGVPFTQYF
NA,TRBJ1-6,NA,TRBV27,TGTGCCAGCAGTTTAAAGGGTTATAATTCACCCCTCCACTTT,CASSLKGYNSPLHF
NA,TRBJ2-3,NA,TRBV2,TGTGCCAGCAGCCCCGTGACGGATACAGATACGCAGTATTTT,CASSPVTDTDTQYF
TRBD2,TRBJ2-3,NA,TRBV9,TGTGCCAGCAGCCCGGCTAGCGGGGGGTACACAGATACGCAGTATTTT,CASSPASGGYTDTQYF
TRBD1,TRBJ2-2,NA,TRBV27,TGTGCCAGCAGTCCGGGACAGGGTTTGGGGGAGCTGTTTTTT,CASSPGQGLGELFF
NA,TRBJ1-2,few,TRBV12-2,TGTGCCAGCAGCTCGCACCGACAGGGAAAGTATGGCTACACCTTC,CASSSHRQGKYGYTF
NA,TRBJ2-1,NA,TRBV5-1,TGCGCCAGCACCAAGACAGGCAGTTCCTACAATGAGCAGTTCTTC,CASTKTGSSYNEQFF
NA,TRBJ2-7,NA,TRBV5-1,TGCGCCAGCGGTCCAGGGGCTGATGAGCAGTACTTC,CASGPGADEQYF
TRBD2,TRBJ2-1,NA,TRBV19,TGTGCCAGTAGTAGCGGCGGGGGAGCTTCCTACAATGAGCAGTTCTTC,CASSSGGGASYNEQFF
NA,TRBJ2-7,NA,TRBV5-1,TGCGCCAGCAGCGGCGGGATAAGGGCCTACCACGAGCAGTACTTC,CASSGGIRAYHEQYF
TRBD1,TRBJ1-4,NA,TRBV6-1,TGTGCCAGCACCCCGAAGGACAGGGGGATTGAAAAACTGTTTTTT,CASTPKDRGIEKLFF
TRBD1,TRBJ2-3,NA,TRBV7-3,TGTGCCAGCAGCTTAATGGACAGGGGCACAGATACGCAGTATTTT,CASSLMDRGTDTQYF
TRBD2,TRBJ2-7,NA,TRBV4-2,TGTGCCAGCAGCCAAGGAGTAGCGGGGGAAGTCGAGCAGTACTTC,CASSQGVAGEVEQYF
TRBD1,TRBJ2-1,NA,TRBV4-1,TGCGCCAGCAGCCAATCACAGGGGCCGTATGAGCAGTTCTTC,CASSQSQGPYEQFF
TRBD1,TRBJ1-2,NA,TRBV27,TGTGCCAGCAGTTTATACGGACAGGCCTATGGCTACACCTTC,CASSLYGQAYGYTF